Shown below are 22 T cell receptor beta chains from a single sample sequenced in a study of graft-versus-host responses after intestinal transplantation. Clones were sequenced by immunoSEQ multiplex PCR, and TCRdb holds only the in-frame ones, with some missing. The sample lists 6,000 to 9,000 clones, about 30% occurring once. The sample was alloreactive CD4+ T cells from a mixed lymphocyte reaction culture, taken before transplantation. Stated subset: CFSE-low proliferating T cells sorted from roughly 6-day pre-transplant mixed lymphocyte reaction (GvH or HvG direction). These receptors came from a human patient who was an organ donor for intestinal transplantation.

This clone has just a few counts. This chain connects TRBV9 to TRBJ2-3; D is ambiguous. The CDR3 runs to 13 residues. Deletions cut 0 bases from V and 2 bases from J, with 4 bases between. Germline CDR1 is SGDLS and CDR2 is YYNGEE. CDR3 nucleotides: TGTGCCAGCAGCGTAGGAGCCACAGATACGCAGTATTTT. This translates into CASSVGATDTQYF.

This clone has a handful of counts. The chain is built from TRBV9 and TRBJ2-1, with 7 bases fitting TRBD2. Trimming took 2 bases from V and 0 from J; bases not matched to a gene: 5. The length of the CDR3 is 16 residues. The germline CDR1 and CDR2 sequences are SGDLS and YYNGEE. CDR3 residues: CASSVSRGVSYNEQFF. The CDR3 nucleotides are TGTGCCAGCAGCGTTTCCCGGGGGGTCTCCTACAATGAGCAGTTCTTC.

Within the sample, this clone is medium-sized. The chain carries TRBV5-1 and TRBJ1-4; 8 nucleotides line up with TRBD1. V trimming: 3 bases; J trimming: 3 bases; junction bases outside the gene matches: 1. CDR1 and CDR2 from the germline V gene are SGHRS and YFSETQ. The CDR3 has 14 residues. Here the CDR3 reads CASSSQGANEKLFF. CDR3 nucleotides: TGCGCCAGCAGCTCACAGGGGGCTAATGAAAAACTGTTTTTT.

This clone was found once. The chain recombines TRBV10-1 with TRBJ2-1; D unclear. V was clipped by 6 bases and J by 0 bases, with 18 bases between them. The germline V gene encodes CDR1 WNHNN and CDR2 SYGVQD (reference sequence). The CDR3 has 17 amino acids. CDR3 amino acids: CASSLWSPDCSYNEQFF. CDR3 coding DNA: TGCGCCAGCAGCCTATGGAGCCCTGACTGCTCCTACAATGAGCAGTTCTTC.

This clone was detected only a few times. The gene calls are TRBV18 and TRBJ1-2; D unclear. Germline CDR1 and CDR2: KGHSH and LQKENI. The CDR3 is 15 amino acids. The V and J ends lost 1 base and 10 bases respectively, with 19 bases between them. This CDR3 is CASSPRAGISPTYTF. CDR3 in DNA: TGTGCCAGCTCACCACGAGCCGGGATTAGTCCGACCTACACCTTC.

This clone was observed a handful of times. The chain uses TRBV28 and TRBJ2-3, with TRBD2 identical over 7 bases. The V gene end was trimmed by 5 bases and the J gene end by 2 bases; junction bases not matched to a gene: 4. CDR1 and CDR2 (germline): MDHEN, SYDVKM. There are 14 residues in the CDR3. The CDR3, as DNA: TGTGCCAGCAGTCCTAGCGGTCTCACAGATACGCAGTATTTT. Translation gives CASSPSGLTDTQYF.

On this clone itself: The junction departs from the called germline gene at one end, perhaps through a read error. CDR3 nucleotides: TGCGCCAGCAGCCAAGATTATAGGGACAGGGGGCCCGGCGTCTTC. Residues: CASSQDYRDRGPGVF. V usage is TRBV4-3 and J usage is TRBJ1-2; 12 bases match TRBD1. The CDR3 runs 15 residues. Germline lookup yields CDR1 LGHNA and CDR2 YSLEER.

The chain uses TRBV27 and TRBJ1-2; unclear D gene. The germline V gene encodes CDR1 MNHEY and CDR2 SMNVEV (reference sequence). The CDR3 has 15 residues. V gave up 6 bases and J gave up 4 bases, with 18 bases separating them. In nucleotides, the CDR3 is TGTGCCAGCAGCTCTCAGCGGACCGCTTTCTATGGCTACACCTTC. Its translation: CASSSQRTAFYGYTF.

This clone is medium-sized by share. The rearrangement joins TRBV4-1 to TRBJ2-1; TRBD2 matches 16 bases. The CDR3 length is 17 residues. The germline CDR1 and CDR2 sequences are MGHRA and YSYEKL. J lost 8 bases, V lost 3 bases, and 7 bases had no gene match. CDR3 protein: CASSQGLAGGRGHEQFF. DNA of the CDR3: TGCGCCAGCAGCCAGGGACTAGCGGGAGGGAGGGGTCATGAGCAGTTCTTC.

This clone came up a few times. V usage is TRBV2 and J usage is TRBJ1-2; 9 bases match TRBD1. Per germline, CDR1 SNHLY and CDR2 FYNNEI. Unmatched junction bases numbered 2, after V lost 5 bases and J lost 4 bases. The length of the CDR3 is 13 residues. The CDR3 protein is CASSLDRGYGYTF. CDR3 coding DNA: TGTGCCAGCAGTTTGGACAGGGGCTATGGCTACACCTTC.

V is TRBV5-4 and J is TRBJ2-7, with 7 positions matching TRBD1. The CDR3 has 14 residues. Germline loops: CDR1 SGHNT, CDR2 YYREEE (reference sequence). Trimming at V came to 4 bases and at J to 3 bases, leaving 7 bases not matched to a gene. This CDR3 reads CASSKGGRSYEQYF. CDR3 bases: TGTGCCAGCAGCAAAGGGGGCCGAAGCTACGAGCAGTACTTC.

This clone is medium-sized within its sample. The rearrangement links TRBV5-6 to TRBJ1-4; 9 bases fit TRBD1. Germline CDR1 and CDR2: SGHDT and YYEEEE. The CDR3 totals 14 residues. The V segment lost 1 base and the J segment 8 bases; nucleotides outside the gene matches: 3. The CDR3 here is CASSLTGGAEKLFF. The DNA of the CDR3 is TGTGCCAGCAGCTTGACAGGGGGCGCCGAAAAACTGTTTTTT.

Only a few counts were recorded for this clone. This chain connects TRBV7-2 to TRBJ2-7, with 7 bases that match TRBD1. V dropped 2 bases and J dropped 3; count of bases not matched to a gene: 4. Germline V gene sequence: CDR1 SGHTA, CDR2 FQGNSA. This CDR3 is 14 amino acids long. CDR3 amino acids: CASSLRAGGYEQYF. CDR3 nucleotides: TGTGCCAGCAGCTTAAGGGCAGGGGGCTACGAGCAGTACTTC.

This clone appeared a few times. The chain links TRBV4-3 to TRBJ2-3; weak D call: TRBD2 (5 bases). Trimming left V 4 bases short and J 0 bases short, with 8 bases between. The CDR3 is 14 amino acids. The germline V gene has CDR1 LGHNA and CDR2 YSLEER. The CDR3 here is CASSLGGSTDTQYF. The CDR3 DNA is TGCGCCAGCAGCCTGGGCGGGAGCACAGATACGCAGTATTTT.

In its sample, this clone was seen a few times. The chain has TRBV19 and TRBJ2-7; 10 bases are shared with TRBD2. The CDR3 sequence is 15 residues long. The germline gives CDR1 LNHDA, CDR2 SQIVND (reference sequence). V was pared by 4 bases and J by 0 bases, with 3 bases of the junction left unmatched. CDR3 amino acids: CASSRTSGNSYEQYF. The CDR3 nucleotides read TGTGCCAGTAGTAGGACTAGCGGAAACTCCTACGAGCAGTACTTC.

This sequence joins TRBV9 and TRBJ2-2; the D is unclear. The CDR3 is 14 amino acids. Deletions cut 7 bases from V and 2 bases from J, with 12 bases between. CDR1 is SGDLS, CDR2 YYNGEE, per germline. For the CDR3, the DNA is TGTGCCAGCCGAGACTTATCAAACACCGGGGAGCTGTTTTTT. Its protein is CASRDLSNTGELFF.

This chain joins TRBV9 and TRBJ1-4, with TRBD1 identical over 8 bases. V lost 0 bases to trimming and J lost 5 bases; unmatched junction nucleotides: 3. The germline V gene encodes CDR1 SGDLS and CDR2 YYNGEE. The CDR3 has 15 residues. CDR3 sequence (DNA): TGTGCCAGCAGCGTAGATGGGACAGGAAATGAAAAACTGTTTTTT. Protein sequence: CASSVDGTGNEKLFF.

A few counts support this clone. V usage is TRBV6-1 and J usage is TRBJ1-2, with 7 bases fitting TRBD1. Germline lookup yields CDR1 MNHNS and CDR2 SASEGT. The CDR3 is made up of 15 amino acids. Germline trimming cut 10 bases from V and 8 bases from J; bases unmatched to any gene: 19. The CDR3 region is CAIYSWEPGGRGYTF. In DNA, the CDR3 is TGTGCCATCTATTCCTGGGAGCCAGGGGGACGGGGCTACACCTTC.

This clone is termed medium-sized (0.01 to 0.1%). CDR3 loop: CASSVVTEGQPQHF. The CDR3 coding sequence is TGTGCCAGCAGTGTGGTCACGGAGGGACAGCCCCAGCATTTT. The chain links TRBV6-1 to TRBJ1-5, with unresolved D. The CDR3 runs to 14 residues. V gave up 4 bases and J gave up 7 bases, with 14 bases separating them. Per the germline V gene, CDR1 is MNHNS and CDR2 is SASEGT.

This clone was recorded a few times. In the same sample, other DNA sequences code for this CDR3. V is TRBV6-6 and J is TRBJ2-2; TRBD1 matches at 10 bases. Germline V lookup: CDR1 MNHNY, CDR2 SVGAGI (reference sequence). The CDR3 extends over 16 amino acids. Trimming took 6 bases from V and 2 from J; bases not matched to a gene: 6. CDR3 sequence: CASSRQTGGNTGELFF. The CDR3 coding sequence is TGTGCCAGCAGCCGGCAGACAGGGGGCAACACCGGGGAGCTGTTTTTT.

Only a few counts were recorded for this clone. The chain carries TRBV27 and TRBJ2-2; D is possibly TRBD2 (6 bases). V lost 5 bases and J lost 4, with 23 bases in between. Germline V gene data show CDR1 as MNHEY and CDR2 as SMNVEV (reference sequence). The CDR3 length is 18 residues. This chain's CDR3 is CASSARTYGGGGTGELFF. CDR3 in DNA: TGTGCCAGCAGTGCCCGGACATACGGGGGTGGCGGCACCGGGGAGCTGTTTTTT.

The chain employs TRBV15 and TRBJ1-1; 7 bases agree with TRBD1. After removal of 0 bases from V and 5 bases from J, the junction contained 6 bases not matched to a gene. Germline V gene lookup returns CDR1 LNHNV and CDR2 YYDKDF (reference sequence). This CDR3 comprises 15 residues. CDR3 protein: CATSRDRGGSTEAFF. CDR3 in DNA: TGTGCCACCAGCAGAGATAGAGGGGGCTCGACTGAAGCTTTCTTT.